The 21 T cell receptor beta chains given below trace back to one sample, sequenced in a study of blood T cell repertoires in COVID-19. Assay: immunoSEQ multiplex PCR; the TCRdb copy retains only in-frame clones and omits some. This repertoire shows fewer than 30,000 clones, over 70% found once; its top ten account for 16%. The specimen was peripheral blood. The receptors were sampled from a woman aged 60 to 75 with acute or convalescent COVID-19.

The V call is TRBV24-1, the J call TRBJ2-7; weak D call: TRBD2 (5 bases). CDR3 size: 14 residues. Trimming removed 0 bases from V and 4 bases from J, with 9 bases in between. Germline V CDR1 and CDR2: KGHDR, SFDVKD. The CDR3 DNA is TGTGCCACCAGTGATTTGGCTAGCTTTTACGAGCAGTACTTC. Encoded protein: CATSDLASFYEQYF.

In its sample, this clone was seen a few times. The chain carries TRBV6-4 and TRBJ2-2; 9 bases fit TRBD1. After removal of 8 bases from V and 5 bases from J, the junction contained 6 bases not matched to a gene. This CDR3 contains 14 residues. Germline assignment: CDR1 MRHNA and CDR2 SNTAGT. The CDR3 sequence: CASQQGAETGELFF. CDR3 nucleotides: TGTGCCAGCCAACAGGGGGCTGAGACCGGGGAGCTGTTTTTT.

The gene calls are TRBV7-3 and TRBJ2-7, with a weak D call TRBD1 (5 bases). V was trimmed by 1 base and J by 6 bases, leaving 10 bases between them. The CDR3 is 13 amino acids. Germline V gene sequence: CDR1 SGHTA, CDR2 FQGTGA. CDR3 DNA: TGTGCCAGCAGCTTAATCCAGGGTCTCGAGCAGTACTTC. Amino acid sequence: CASSLIQGLEQYF.

J is TRBJ1-3 and V is TRBV3-1 (or the pseudogene TRBV3-2); the D is unclear. Trimming left V 2 bases short and J 5 bases short, with 10 bases between. There are 14 residues in the CDR3. Germline CDR1 is LGHDT and CDR2 is YNNKEL (reference sequence). In nucleotides, the CDR3 is TGTGCCAGCAGCCAACTCGGGTTGAGAAACACCATATATTTT. Translated: CASSQLGLRNTIYF.

The chain links TRBV5-1 to TRBJ2-2; TRBD1 agrees at 11 bases. This CDR3 contains 17 residues. Germline CDR1 reads SGHRS; CDR2 reads YFSETQ. V lost 3 bases, J lost 5 bases, and 9 bases stayed unmatched. CDR3: CASSWEGQGVLTGELFF. The CDR3 DNA reads as TGCGCCAGCAGCTGGGAGGGACAGGGGGTCCTAACCGGGGAGCTGTTTTTT.

This sequence joins TRBV7-9 and TRBJ1-3, with 10 bases aligning to TRBD1. CDR1 is SEHNR, CDR2 FQNEAQ, per germline (reference sequence). V gave up 6 bases and J gave up 0 bases; unmatched junction bases: 8. This CDR3 is 17 amino acids long. The CDR3 region is CASSRGTGDFSGNTIYF. DNA for the CDR3: TGTGCCAGCAGTCGAGGGACAGGGGACTTCTCTGGAAACACCATATATTTT.

This chain joins TRBV14 and TRBJ1-1, with D hard to call. Trimming took 2 bases from V and 0 from J, leaving 4 bases between them. Germline CDR1 reads SGHDN; CDR2 reads FVKESK. This CDR3 comprises 13 residues. CDR3 coding DNA: TGTGCCAGCAGCCAATTATTGAACACTGAAGCTTTCTTT. Its translation: CASSQLLNTEAFF.

This clone was counted once. The chain uses TRBV4-1 and TRBJ1-2; a weak D match, TRBD1 (6 bases). The CDR3 covers 11 residues. The germline V gene encodes CDR1 MGHRA and CDR2 YSYEKL. Trimming took 4 bases from V and 9 from J, leaving 9 bases between them. CDR3 coding DNA: TGCGCCAGCAGCCCAGGGGACCGCTACACCTTC. Its translation is CASSPGDRYTF.

The V call is TRBV27, the J call TRBJ2-5, with 8 bases aligning to TRBD2. The CDR3 has 15 residues. Trimming took 4 bases from V and 5 from J; bases not matched to a gene: 9. Germline loops: CDR1 MNHEY, CDR2 SMNVEV (reference sequence). The CDR3, as DNA: TGTGCCAGCAGTTCTATAGCGGGGTTGGGGGAGACCCAGTACTTC. The encoded protein is CASSSIAGLGETQYF.

The chain combines TRBV15 with TRBJ2-6; 9 bases align to TRBD1. The CDR3 has 16 residues. CDR1 is LNHNV and CDR2 is YYDKDF in the germline V gene (reference sequence). The junction had 3 bases not matched to a gene; V was cut back by 5 bases and J by 1 base. The CDR3 nucleotides are TGTGCCACCAGCGCAGACAGGGGGTCTGGGGCCAACGTCCTGACTTTC. Protein sequence: CATSADRGSGANVLTF.

The chain has TRBV30 and TRBJ2-1; 7 bases agree with TRBD1. V shed 1 base, J shed 6 bases, and the junction held 3 bases outside the gene matches. The CDR3 is 13 residues long. The germline V gene has CDR1 GTSNPN and CDR2 SVGIG (reference sequence). CDR3 sequence reads: CAWSGNRGNEQFF. In DNA form, the CDR3 reads TGTGCCTGGAGTGGAAACAGGGGCAATGAGCAGTTCTTC. The whole variable domain, filled in from reference TRBV30 and TRBJ2-1, reads SQTIHQWPATLVQPVGSPLSLECTVEGTSNPNLYWYRQAAGRGLQLLFYSVGIGQISSEVPQNLSASRPQDRQFILSSKKLLLSDSGFYLCAWSGNRGNEQFFGPGTRLTVL.

The rearrangement uses TRBV6-5 and TRBJ2-7; the D gene is possibly TRBD1 (5 bases). Per germline, CDR1 MNHEY and CDR2 SVGAGI. The CDR3 runs to 13 residues. V was cut by 8 bases and J by 7 bases, with 18 bases left in between. The CDR3 is CASGDFSQGEQYF. The CDR3 nucleotides are TGTGCCAGCGGAGATTTTTCCCAGGGAGAGCAGTACTTC.

The chain uses TRBV18 and TRBJ2-3, with a tentative D call TRBD1 (6 bases). V was pared by 3 bases and J by 2 bases, with 15 bases between. CDR3 length equals 16 residues. CDR1 and CDR2 from the germline V gene are KGHSH and LQKENI. The CDR3 bases are TGTGCCAGCTCACCTCTTGGGGGCGAGTTCACAGATACGCAGTATTTT. It codes for CASSPLGGEFTDTQYF.

This clone appeared a single time. The chain uses TRBV7-2 and TRBJ1-1; D is ambiguous. CDR3 size: 15 residues. V was shortened by 1 base and J by 1 base, with 10 bases between the two germline ends. Germline loops: CDR1 SGHTA, CDR2 FQGNSA. The chain's CDR3 is CASSLEFAANTEAFF. In nucleotides, the CDR3 is TGTGCCAGCAGCTTAGAATTTGCGGCGAACACTGAAGCTTTCTTT.

J is TRBJ1-2 and V is TRBV27; D gene unclear. This CDR3 spans 12 amino acids. Trimming shortened V by 6 bases and J by 8 bases, and 13 bases separated the two germline ends. Germline loops: CDR1 MNHEY, CDR2 SMNVEV (reference sequence). In DNA, the CDR3 is TGTGCCAGCAGAAGCAGGCAGGTGGGCTACACCTTC. Its protein is CASRSRQVGYTF.

The chain employs TRBV14 and TRBJ2-1; the D gene is possibly TRBD1 (5 bases). The CDR3 covers 13 residues. With 8 bases removed from V and 8 bases from J, the gap between germline ends came to 16 bases. Germline CDR1 is SGHDN and CDR2 is FVKESK. CDR3 sequence reads: CASRAAGSHEQFF. DNA for the CDR3: TGTGCCAGCCGAGCCGCAGGGTCCCATGAGCAGTTCTTC.

The chain couples TRBV2 to TRBJ2-2, with 7 bases lining up with TRBD1. V dropped 1 base and J dropped 7; count of bases not matched to a gene: 6. This CDR3 is built from 15 residues. The V gene's germline CDR1 is SNHLY and CDR2 FYNNEI. The CDR3 sequence is CASSEDRGHGGELFF. CDR3 DNA sequence: TGTGCCAGCAGTGAAGACAGGGGTCATGGCGGGGAGCTGTTTTTT.

This sequence joins TRBV30 and TRBJ1-5; 8 bases match TRBD1. Germline loops: CDR1 GTSNPN, CDR2 SVGIG (reference sequence). This CDR3 has 13 residues. Unmatched junction bases numbered 4, after V lost 6 bases and J lost 3 bases. CDR3 sequence (DNA): TGTGCCTGCCAGACAGGGGACAATCAGCCCCAGCATTTT. It translates to CACQTGDNQPQHF. Drawing the rest from reference TRBV30 and TRBJ1-5, the complete variable domain is SQTIHQWPATLVQPVGSPLSLECTVEGTSNPNLYWYRQAAGRGLQLLFYSVGIGQISSEVPQNLSASRPQDRQFILSSKKLLLSDSGFYLCACQTGDNQPQHFGDGTRLSIL.

The chain couples TRBV27 to TRBJ2-3; 9 bases agree with TRBD2. Losses at the gene ends were 6 bases for V and 2 bases for J; bases not matched to a gene: 3. Germline CDR1 and CDR2: MNHEY and SMNVEV (reference sequence). The CDR3 is 14 amino acids. As DNA, the CDR3 is TGTGCCAGCAGCATAGCGGGGGCCACAGATACGCAGTATTTT. It yields the protein CASSIAGATDTQYF.

This rearrangement joins TRBV5-1 to TRBJ1-3; 7 nucleotides line up with TRBD1. The CDR3 is made up of 17 amino acids. Trimming removed 0 bases from V and 4 bases from J; junction bases left unmatched: 10. In germline, CDR1 is SGHRS, CDR2 YFSETQ. The CDR3 is CASSLGADRVNGNTIYF. CDR3 in DNA: TGCGCCAGCAGCTTGGGGGCCGACAGGGTGAACGGAAACACCATATATTTT.

This clone was detected only a few times. The chain joins TRBV7-8 to TRBJ2-4; D possibly corresponds to TRBD1 (6 bases). Trimming shortened V by 5 bases and J by 6 bases, and 14 bases separated the two germline ends. Germline CDR1 SGHVS, CDR2 FQNEAQ. The CDR3 consists of 14 residues. The DNA for the CDR3 is TGTGCCAGCAGCCCCATGGACAGAATAAACATTCAGTACTTC. This sequence encodes CASSPMDRINIQYF.